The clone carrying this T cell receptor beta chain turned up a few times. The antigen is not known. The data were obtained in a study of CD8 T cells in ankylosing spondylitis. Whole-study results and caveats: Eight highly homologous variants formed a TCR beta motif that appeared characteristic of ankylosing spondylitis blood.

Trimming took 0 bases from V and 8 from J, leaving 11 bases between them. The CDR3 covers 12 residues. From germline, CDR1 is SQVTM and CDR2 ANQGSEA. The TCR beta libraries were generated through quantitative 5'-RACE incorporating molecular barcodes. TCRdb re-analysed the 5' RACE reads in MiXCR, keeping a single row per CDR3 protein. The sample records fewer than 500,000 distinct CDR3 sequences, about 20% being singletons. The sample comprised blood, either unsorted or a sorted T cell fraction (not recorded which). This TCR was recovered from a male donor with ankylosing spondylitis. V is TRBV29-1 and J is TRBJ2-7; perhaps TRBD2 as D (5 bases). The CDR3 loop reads CSVEDLAPQQYF. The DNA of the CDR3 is TGCAGCGTTGAAGATCTAGCCCCGCAGCAGTACTTC.